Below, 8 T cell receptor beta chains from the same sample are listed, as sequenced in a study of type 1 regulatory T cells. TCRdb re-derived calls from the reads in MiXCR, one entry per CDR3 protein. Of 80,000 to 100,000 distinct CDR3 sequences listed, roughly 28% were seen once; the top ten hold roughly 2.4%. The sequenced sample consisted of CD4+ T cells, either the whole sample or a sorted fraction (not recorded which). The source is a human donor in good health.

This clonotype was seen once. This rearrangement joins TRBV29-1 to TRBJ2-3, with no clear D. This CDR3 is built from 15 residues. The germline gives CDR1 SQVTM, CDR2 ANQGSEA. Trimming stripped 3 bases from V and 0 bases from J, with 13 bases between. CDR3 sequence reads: CSVEFPQYSTDTQYF. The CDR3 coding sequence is TGCAGCGTTGAGTTCCCACAGTATAGCACAGATACGCAGTATTTT.

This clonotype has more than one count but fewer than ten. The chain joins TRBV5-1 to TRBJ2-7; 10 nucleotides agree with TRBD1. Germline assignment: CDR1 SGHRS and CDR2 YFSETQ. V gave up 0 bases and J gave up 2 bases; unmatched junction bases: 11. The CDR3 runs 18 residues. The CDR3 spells CASSLGTGGLVGAYEQYF. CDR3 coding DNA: TGCGCCAGCAGCTTGGGGACAGGGGGGTTAGTAGGTGCCTACGAGCAGTACTTC.

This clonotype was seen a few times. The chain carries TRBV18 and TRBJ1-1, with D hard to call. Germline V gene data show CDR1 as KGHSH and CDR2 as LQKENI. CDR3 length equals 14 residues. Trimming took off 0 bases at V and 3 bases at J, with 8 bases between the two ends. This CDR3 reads CASSPPFDDTEAFF. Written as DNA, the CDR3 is TGTGCCAGCTCACCACCGTTCGATGACACTGAAGCTTTCTTT. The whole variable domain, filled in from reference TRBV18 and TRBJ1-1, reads NAGVMQNPRHLVRRRGQEARLRCSPMKGHSHVYWYRQLPEEGLKFMVYLQKENIIDESGMPKERFSAEFPKEGPSILRIQQVVRGDSAAYFCASSPPFDDTEAFFGQGTRLTVV.

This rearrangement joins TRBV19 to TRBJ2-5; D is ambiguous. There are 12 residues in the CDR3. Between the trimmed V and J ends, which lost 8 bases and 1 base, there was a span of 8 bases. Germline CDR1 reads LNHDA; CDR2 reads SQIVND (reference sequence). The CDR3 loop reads CASGVFQETQYF. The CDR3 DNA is TGTGCCAGTGGGGTTTTCCAAGAGACCCAGTACTTC.

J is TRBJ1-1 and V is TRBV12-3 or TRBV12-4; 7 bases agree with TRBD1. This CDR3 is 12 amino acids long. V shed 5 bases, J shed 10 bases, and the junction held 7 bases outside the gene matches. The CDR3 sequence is CASSRDSVLAFF. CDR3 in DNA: TGTGCCAGCAGTAGGGACAGCGTCTTAGCTTTCTTT.

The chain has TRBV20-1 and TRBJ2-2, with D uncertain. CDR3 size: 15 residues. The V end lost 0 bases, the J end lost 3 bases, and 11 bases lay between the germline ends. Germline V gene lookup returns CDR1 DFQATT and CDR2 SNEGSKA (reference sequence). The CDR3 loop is CSARDASADTGELFF. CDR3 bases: TGCAGTGCTAGAGATGCGAGTGCGGACACCGGGGAGCTGTTTTTT.

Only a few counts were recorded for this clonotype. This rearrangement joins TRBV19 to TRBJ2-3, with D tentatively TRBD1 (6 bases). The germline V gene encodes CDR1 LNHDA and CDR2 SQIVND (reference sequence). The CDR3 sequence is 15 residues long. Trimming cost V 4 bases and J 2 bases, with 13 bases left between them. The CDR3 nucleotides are TGTGCCAGTAGTAGACCGACAGGCCACACAGATACGCAGTATTTT. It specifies CASSRPTGHTDTQYF.

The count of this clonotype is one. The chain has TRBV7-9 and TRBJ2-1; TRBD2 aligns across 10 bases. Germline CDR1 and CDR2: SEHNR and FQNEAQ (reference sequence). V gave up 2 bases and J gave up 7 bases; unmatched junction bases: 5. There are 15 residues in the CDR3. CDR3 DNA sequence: TGTGCCAGCAGCTTATCACTAGCGGGGAATAATGAGCAGTTCTTC. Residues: CASSLSLAGNNEQFF.